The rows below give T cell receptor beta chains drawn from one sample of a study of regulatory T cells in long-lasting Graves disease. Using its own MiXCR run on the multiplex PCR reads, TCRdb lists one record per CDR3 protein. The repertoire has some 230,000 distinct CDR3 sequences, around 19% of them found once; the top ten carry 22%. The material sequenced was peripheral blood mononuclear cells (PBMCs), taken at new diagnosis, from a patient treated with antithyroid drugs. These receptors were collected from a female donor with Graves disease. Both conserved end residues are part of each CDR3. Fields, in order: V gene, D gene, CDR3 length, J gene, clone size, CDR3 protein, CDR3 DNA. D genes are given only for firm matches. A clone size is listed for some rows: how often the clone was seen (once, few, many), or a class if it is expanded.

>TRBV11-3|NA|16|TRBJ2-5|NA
CASSPGGRGSEETQYF
TGTGCCAGCAGCCCCGGAGGTCGAGGTAGTGAAGAGACCCAGTACTTC
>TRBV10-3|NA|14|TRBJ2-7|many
CAITDRSESYEQYF
TGTGCCATCACCGACAGGAGTGAAAGCTACGAGCAGTACTTC
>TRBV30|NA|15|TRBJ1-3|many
CAWSYGSSSGNTIYF
TGTGCCTGGAGTTACGGGTCAAGCTCTGGAAACACCATATATTTT
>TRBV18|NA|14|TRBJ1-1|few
CASSPDSFNTEAFF
TGTGCCAGCTCACCCGACAGTTTTAACACTGAAGCTTTCTTT
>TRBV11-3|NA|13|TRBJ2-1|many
CASSLLAVNEQFF
TGTGCCAGCAGCTTATTAGCGGTTAATGAGCAGTTCTTC
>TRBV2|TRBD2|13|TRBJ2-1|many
CASSGLVGGEQFF
TGTGCCAGCAGCGGACTAGTTGGGGGGGAGCAGTTCTTC
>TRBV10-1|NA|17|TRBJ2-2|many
CASSGFPGTPNTGELFF
TGCGCCAGCAGTGGTTTCCCAGGGACGCCGAACACCGGGGAGCTGTTTTTT
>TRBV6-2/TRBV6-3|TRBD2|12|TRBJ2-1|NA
CARAGAGNEQFF
TGTGCCAGAGCGGGAGCTGGGAATGAGCAGTTCTTC
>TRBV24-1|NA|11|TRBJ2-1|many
CATSGGTFQFF
TGTGCCACCAGTGGGGGCACTTTCCAGTTCTTC
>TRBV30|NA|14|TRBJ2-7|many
CAWSRGGTSYEQYF
TGTGCCTGGAGCAGAGGGGGTACCTCCTACGAGCAGTACTTC
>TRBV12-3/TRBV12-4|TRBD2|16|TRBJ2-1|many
CASGITVTSGSNEQFF
TGTGCCAGCGGAATCACAGTGACTAGCGGGAGCAATGAGCAGTTCTTC
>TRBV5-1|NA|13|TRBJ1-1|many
CASSLVRSSEAFF
TGTGCCAGCAGCTTGGTTCGGAGCTCTGAAGCTTTCTTT
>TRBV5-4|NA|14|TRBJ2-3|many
CASSLVGGSDTQYF
TGTGCCAGCAGCTTGGTCGGGGGTTCAGATACGCAGTATTTT
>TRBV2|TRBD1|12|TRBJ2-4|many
CASSGQGDIQYF
TGTGCCAGCAGTGGACAGGGGGACATTCAGTACTTC
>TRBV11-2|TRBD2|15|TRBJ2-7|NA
CASSLEPGLAREQYF
TGTGCCAGCAGCTTAGAACCGGGACTAGCGCGCGAGCAGTACTTC
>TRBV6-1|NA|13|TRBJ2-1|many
CASSEVSAVEQFF
TGTGCCAGCAGTGAAGTAAGCGCCGTTGAGCAGTTCTTC
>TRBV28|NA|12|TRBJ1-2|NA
CASRSDRAGYTF
TGTGCCAGCAGATCTGACCGAGCTGGCTACACCTTC
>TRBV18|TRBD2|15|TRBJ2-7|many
CASSPPVAGDSEQYF
TGTGCCAGCTCACCACCAGTGGCGGGAGATTCCGAGCAGTACTTC
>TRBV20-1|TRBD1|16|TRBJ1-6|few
CSARYASGTGLMPLHF
TGCAGTGCTAGATATGCCTCCGGGACAGGGTTAATGCCCCTCCACTTT
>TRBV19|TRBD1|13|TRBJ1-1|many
CASSMTGVTEAFF
TGTGCCAGTAGTATGACAGGGGTTACTGAAGCTTTCTTT
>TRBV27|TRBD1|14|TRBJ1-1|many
CASSPETGNPEAFF
TGTGCCAGCAGTCCAGAGACAGGGAACCCTGAAGCTTTCTTT
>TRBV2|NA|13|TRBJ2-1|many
CASSDGTSNEQFF
TGTGCCAGCAGTGACGGGACTTCCAATGAGCAGTTCTTC
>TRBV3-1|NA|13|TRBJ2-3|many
CASSQAYTDTQYF
TGTGCCAGCAGCCAAGCCTACACAGATACGCAGTATTTT
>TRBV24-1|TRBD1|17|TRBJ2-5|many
CATSDSDRGSGGETQYF
TGTGCCACCAGTGATTCTGACAGGGGCTCCGGTGGGGAGACCCAGTACTTC
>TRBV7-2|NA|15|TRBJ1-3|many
CASSRTRASGNTIYF
TGTGCCAGCAGCCGGACCAGGGCGTCTGGAAACACCATATATTTT
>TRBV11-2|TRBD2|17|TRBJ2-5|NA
CASSLGLSGGIEETQYF
TGTGCCAGCAGCTTAGGCCTCAGCGGGGGGATAGAGGAGACCCAGTACTTC
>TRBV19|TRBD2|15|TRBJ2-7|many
CASSPIAGVSYEQYF
TGTGCCAGTAGCCCCATAGCGGGAGTTTCCTACGAGCAGTACTTC
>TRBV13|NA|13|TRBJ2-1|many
CASSRELYNEQFF
TGTGCCAGCAGCCGGGAGTTATACAATGAGCAGTTCTTC
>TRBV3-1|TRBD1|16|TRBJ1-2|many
CASRNTDRGEASGYTF
TGTGCCAGCAGGAACACGGACAGGGGCGAGGCGAGCGGCTACACCTTC
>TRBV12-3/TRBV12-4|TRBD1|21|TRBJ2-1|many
CASSFRTPGQGPLLGYNEQFF
TGTGCCAGCAGTTTCAGAACCCCGGGACAGGGTCCTCTTTTAGGGTACAATGAGCAGTTCTTC